The rows below give T cell receptor beta chains drawn from one sample of a study of post-analysis software for immune sequencing data. Via MiXCR, TCRdb re-called the PCR reads, giving one row per CDR3 protein. The table includes about 400,000 distinct CDR3 sequences, approximately 38% detected once. The sample comprised blood. The receptors here all came from a girl aged 5-17 years with multiple sclerosis. CDR3s include the opening cysteine and the closing phenylalanine or tryptophan. D genes are given only for firm matches. Some rows mark clone size as missing; the rest say once, few, many or name a class of expanded clone.

j_gene,d_gene,abundance,v_gene,CDR3nt,CDR3aa
TRBJ2-7,.,.,TRBV2,TGTGCCAGCAATGTCAGGGGGGGTAGCGCCGAGCAGTACTTC,CASNVRGGSAEQYF
TRBJ2-5,.,few,TRBV6-6,TGTGCCAGCAGTTACTCGGCAGGGACAGAGACCCAGTACTTC,CASSYSAGTETQYF
TRBJ2-7,TRBD1,.,TRBV7-9,TGTGCCAGCAGCCATCCCACCCGGGACAGGGGCTACGAGCAGTACTTC,CASSHPTRDRGYEQYF
TRBJ2-7,TRBD1,.,TRBV28,TGTGCCAGCAGTCCCCATTCCGGGACAGGATACGAGCAGTACTTC,CASSPHSGTGYEQYF
TRBJ1-4,.,.,TRBV12-3/TRBV12-4,TGTGCCAGCAGTTTAGGCAGGGAGTCCTTAAATGAAAAACTGTTTTTT,CASSLGRESLNEKLFF
TRBJ2-7,.,.,TRBV9,TGTGCCAGCAGCGTAGGATTTGGGGCCCACGTGCAGTACTTC,CASSVGFGAHVQYF
TRBJ1-1,TRBD1,.,TRBV5-1,TGCGCCAGCAGCTCGATGGACAGGGGGCTCTTGACTGAAGCTTTCTTT,CASSSMDRGLLTEAFF
TRBJ1-1,TRBD1,once,TRBV5-1,TGCGCCAGCAGCTTGAGACAGGGGAGGGTGAACACTGAAGCTTTCTTT,CASSLRQGRVNTEAFF
TRBJ2-1,TRBD2,.,TRBV7-9,TGTGCCAGCAGCGCACCCGGGGGACTAGCGGTCAAGGGGAATGAGCAGTTCTTC,CASSAPGGLAVKGNEQFF
TRBJ1-1,.,.,TRBV18,TGTGCCAGCTCACCACCGGGCGGACGCAAGATGGAAGCTTTCTTT,CASSPPGGRKMEAFF
TRBJ2-6,TRBD1,.,TRBV7-8,TGTGCCAGCAGCCCGTTAATAACGGGGGACAGGGTACTCTCTGGGGCCAACGTCCTGACTTTC,CASSPLITGDRVLSGANVLTF
TRBJ2-3,.,.,TRBV12-3/TRBV12-4,TGTGCCAGCAGTTTCGACGCCAGCACAGATACGCAGTATTTT,CASSFDASTDTQYF
TRBJ2-7,.,.,TRBV5-1,TGCGCCAGCAGCTTGGGACAAGAATTCTACGAGCAGTACTTC,CASSLGQEFYEQYF
TRBJ1-5,.,.,TRBV5-1,TGCGCCAGCAGCTTGTTTCGGGAGAGGAGCAGCAATCAGCCCCAGCATTTT,CASSLFRERSSNQPQHF
TRBJ2-7,TRBD2,few,TRBV29-1,TGCAGCGTACTGAGCGGGATCGAGGACGAGCAGTACTTC,CSVLSGIEDEQYF
TRBJ2-7,.,.,TRBV27,TGTGCCAGCAGTTTATGGGCAGAAAGGGGCGAGCAGTACTTC,CASSLWAERGEQYF
TRBJ2-7,.,.,TRBV12-3/TRBV12-4,TGTGCCAGCAGTTTGCCAGGGATGCTGGGCTACGAGCAGTACTTC,CASSLPGMLGYEQYF
TRBJ1-2,.,few,TRBV18,TGTGCCAGCTCACCAGACTCCCAGAGGGGCTACACCTTC,CASSPDSQRGYTF
TRBJ2-1,TRBD2,.,TRBV4-2,TGTGCCAGCAGCCAAGAAGGGCGGGGGGCGGACTGGCATGAGCAGTTCTTC,CASSQEGRGADWHEQFF
TRBJ2-5,.,.,TRBV6-2/TRBV6-3,TGTGCCAGCAGTCCGGCATTGAAAGAGACCCAGTACTTC,CASSPALKETQYF
TRBJ1-5,.,few,TRBV12-3/TRBV12-4,TGTGCCAGCAGTAGGGGGGGAGGGAATCAGCCCCAGCATTTT,CASSRGGGNQPQHF
TRBJ2-7,TRBD1,.,TRBV9,TGTGCCAGCAGCGTGAACCACCGGGACAGCTCCTACGAGCAGTACTTC,CASSVNHRDSSYEQYF
TRBJ1-1,.,.,TRBV5-1,TGCGCCAGCAGCCCCCTTAAGGGTCCCCCTGAAGCTTTCTTT,CASSPLKGPPEAFF
TRBJ2-3,TRBD2,.,TRBV4-1,TGCGCCAGCAGCCAAGATGGTCTAGCGGGACCCCCGGGCGATACGCAGTATTTT,CASSQDGLAGPPGDTQYF
TRBJ2-5,TRBD2,.,TRBV7-3,TGTGCCAGCAGCCGTTTCGGGACTAGCGAAGAGACCCAGTACTTC,CASSRFGTSEETQYF
TRBJ2-4,TRBD1,few,TRBV7-9,TGTGCCAGCAGCACAACCGGGACAGGGTACAAAAACATTCAGTACTTC,CASSTTGTGYKNIQYF
TRBJ2-7,.,.,TRBV20-1,TGCAGTGCTGAGGACGAAGCCCTCGAGCAGTACTTC,CSAEDEALEQYF
TRBJ1-2,.,.,TRBV5-1,TGCGCCAGCAGCTTCGATGGTCAGAATGGCTACACCTTC,CASSFDGQNGYTF